This is a list of T cell receptor beta chains from one sample in a study of beta chain features in type 1 diabetes. Produced via immunoSEQ multiplex PCR; TCRdb's table is partial and in-frame only. The profile shows over 200,000 clones, approximately 11% of them singletons. The sequenced sample consisted of naive CD4+ T cells from blood. Every receptor here comes from a man aged 25-45 years with type 1 diabetes. CDR3s include the opening cysteine and the closing phenylalanine or tryptophan. A D gene is named only where the DNA matches it firmly. Rows may omit the clone size; those that give it use once, few, many or a size class.

v_call: TRBV5-1
j_call: TRBJ2-1
clone_size: -
d_call: TRBD2
cdr3_aa: CASSRALAGVDEQFF
cdr3_nt: TGCGCCAGCAGCCGAGCCCTAGCGGGGGTTGATGAGCAGTTCTTC

v_call: TRBV27
j_call: TRBJ1-5
clone_size: -
d_call: TRBD1
cdr3_aa: CASSPGTGNQPQHF
cdr3_nt: TGTGCCAGCAGTCCCGGGACAGGGAATCAGCCCCAGCATTTT

v_call: TRBV7-9
j_call: TRBJ1-5
clone_size: -
d_call: -
cdr3_aa: CASSMYSNQPQHF
cdr3_nt: TGTGCCAGCAGCATGTATAGCAATCAGCCCCAGCATTTT

v_call: TRBV7-3
j_call: TRBJ2-1
clone_size: -
d_call: TRBD2
cdr3_aa: CASSLSGTSAYNEQFF
cdr3_nt: TGTGCCAGCAGCTTATCCGGGACTAGCGCCTACAATGAGCAGTTCTTC

v_call: TRBV5-1
j_call: TRBJ2-7
clone_size: -
d_call: TRBD1
cdr3_aa: CASRGQGAGEQYF
cdr3_nt: TGCGCCAGCCGTGGACAGGGGGCTGGGGAGCAGTACTTC

v_call: TRBV5-6
j_call: TRBJ2-2
clone_size: few
d_call: TRBD1
cdr3_aa: CASSQTGGTGELFF
cdr3_nt: TGTGCCAGCAGCCAGACAGGGGGCACCGGGGAGCTGTTTTTT

v_call: TRBV6-4
j_call: TRBJ1-1
clone_size: -
d_call: -
cdr3_aa: CASSASGISGVGAFF
cdr3_nt: TGTGCCAGCAGTGCGTCGGGTATTTCGGGAGTGGGGGCTTTCTTT

v_call: TRBV18
j_call: TRBJ2-4
clone_size: few
d_call: -
cdr3_aa: CASSPRPGKGDDIQYF
cdr3_nt: TGTGCCAGCTCACCACGGCCGGGAAAGGGCGATGACATTCAGTACTTC

v_call: TRBV14
j_call: TRBJ2-5
clone_size: -
d_call: TRBD2
cdr3_aa: CASSQVGGVQTQYF
cdr3_nt: TGTGCCAGCAGCCAAGTCGGGGGGGTACAGACCCAGTACTTC

v_call: TRBV7-9
j_call: TRBJ1-6
clone_size: -
d_call: -
cdr3_aa: CASSSRSLRNSPLHF
cdr3_nt: TGTGCCAGCAGCTCACGCAGTCTTCGAAATTCACCCCTCCACTTT

v_call: TRBV9
j_call: TRBJ2-2
clone_size: -
d_call: TRBD1
cdr3_aa: CASSVGDRTTGELFF
cdr3_nt: TGTGCCAGCAGCGTAGGGGACAGGACCACCGGGGAGCTGTTTTTT